This TCR beta chain emerged from a study of blood T cell repertoires in COVID-19. Background on the study: Collection of acute and convalescent COVID-19 samples took place in the United States, Italy and Spain. The analysed material was cDNA or gDNA that came from T cells, B-cell-depleted T cells, or PBMCs.

In germline, CDR1 is ENHRY, CDR2 SYGVKD. This CDR3 comprises 14 residues. The ends lost 7 bases at V and 4 bases at J; junction bases unmatched: 8. Methods used by the authors: Nucleated cell number was recorded as an estimate derived from reference gene primer amplification. Profiling relied on immunoSEQ multiplex PCR, and the TCRdb table lists in-frame clones only, not all of them. That table supplies the V and J calls and clone size; D and trimming were determined from the DNA. The sample yields more than 85,000 clones, around 81% seen once. Input material: peripheral blood. The chain combines TRBV10-3 with TRBJ2-5, with 8 bases aligning to TRBD1. This TCR was sampled from a man aged 55 to 70 with acute or convalescent COVID-19. The CDR3 DNA sequence: TGTGCCATCAAGGACAGGGCTTATGGAGAGACCCAGTACTTC. It translates to CAIKDRAYGETQYF.